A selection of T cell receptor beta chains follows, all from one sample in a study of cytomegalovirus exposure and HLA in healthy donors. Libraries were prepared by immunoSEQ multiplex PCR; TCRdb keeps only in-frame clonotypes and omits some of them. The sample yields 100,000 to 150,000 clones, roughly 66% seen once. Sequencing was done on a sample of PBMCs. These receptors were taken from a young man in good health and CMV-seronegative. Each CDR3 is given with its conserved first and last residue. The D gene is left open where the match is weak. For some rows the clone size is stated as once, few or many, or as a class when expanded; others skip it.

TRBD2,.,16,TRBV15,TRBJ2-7,TGTGCCACCAGCAGAGGGGAGGGACTCCCATCCTACGAGCAGTACTTC,CATSRGEGLPSYEQYF
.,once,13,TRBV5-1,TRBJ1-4,TGCGCCAGCCGAAGGCAGCCAGGAGAAAAACTGTTTTTT,CASRRQPGEKLFF
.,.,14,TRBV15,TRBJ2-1,TGTGCCACCAGCTTGGTTAGCTCCTACAATGAGCAGTTCTTC,CATSLVSSYNEQFF
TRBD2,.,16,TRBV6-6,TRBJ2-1,TGTGCCAGCAGGATGAGTGGAGCTAGCGGGGACAATGAGCAGTTCTTC,CASRMSGASGDNEQFF
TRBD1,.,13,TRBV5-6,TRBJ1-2,TGTGCCAGCAGCAACAGGGGGCGGGGTGAGGACACCTTC,CASSNRGRGEDTF
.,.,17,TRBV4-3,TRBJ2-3,TGCGCCAGCAGCCCTCATCTAGCGATTGGTAGCACAGATACGCAGTATTTT,CASSPHLAIGSTDTQYF
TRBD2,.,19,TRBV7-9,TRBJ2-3,TGTGCCAGCAGCTTAGCAAGGACTAGCGGGAGTTTCGGCCAAGATACGCAGTATTTT,CASSLARTSGSFGQDTQYF
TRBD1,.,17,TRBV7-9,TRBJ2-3,TGTGCCAGCAGCTTACTGGGGTCGACAGGGGTCACAGATACGCAGTATTTT,CASSLLGSTGVTDTQYF
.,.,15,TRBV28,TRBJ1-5,TGTGCCAGCATCGGAGGGGCGAACGGGAATCAGCCCCAGCATTTT,CASIGGANGNQPQHF
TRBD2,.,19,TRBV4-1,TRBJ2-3,TGCGCCAGCAGCCAACACGATTTAGCGAGCGGGAGGGCCGAAGATACGCAGTATTTT,CASSQHDLASGRAEDTQYF
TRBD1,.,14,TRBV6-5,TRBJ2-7,TGTGCCAGCAGGGGGACAGGGGTAACGCGGGAGCAGTACTTC,CASRGTGVTREQYF
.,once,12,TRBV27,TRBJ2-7,TGTGCCAGCAGTTTACGCGGTGACGAGCAGTACTTC,CASSLRGDEQYF
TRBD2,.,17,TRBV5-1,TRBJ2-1,TGCGCCAGCAGCCCTGGGATAGCGGGGGGCTTAAACAATGAGCAGTTCTTC,CASSPGIAGGLNNEQFF
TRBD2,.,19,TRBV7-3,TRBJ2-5,TGTGCCAGCAGCTTGACCGGGACTAGCGGGGGGGGCAAGGGAGAGACCCAGTACTTC,CASSLTGTSGGGKGETQYF
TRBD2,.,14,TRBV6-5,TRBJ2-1,TGTGCCAGCAGTTACGGTCTAGCGGGGAATGAGCAGTTCTTC,CASSYGLAGNEQFF
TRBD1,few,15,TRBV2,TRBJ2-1,TGTGCCAGCAGTTTATTACGGACAGGGGGAAATGAGCAGTTCTTC,CASSLLRTGGNEQFF
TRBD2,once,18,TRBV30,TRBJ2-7,TGTGCCTGGAGTGTGGGCCCCCTTACTAGCGGGAGCCAATACGAGCAGTACTTC,CAWSVGPLTSGSQYEQYF
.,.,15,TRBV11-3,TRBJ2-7,TGTGCCAGCAGCGCAGACGGCGGAGGGGCTTACGAGCAGTACTTC,CASSADGGGAYEQYF
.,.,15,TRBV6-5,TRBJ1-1,TGTGCCAGCAGTTACTCTGCATCTACAGGGAGAGGGGCTTTCTTT,CASSYSASTGRGAFF
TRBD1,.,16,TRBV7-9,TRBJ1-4,TGTGCCAGCGGGTCCCGGGACAGGGAGCGGGATGAAAAACTGTTTTTT,CASGSRDRERDEKLFF
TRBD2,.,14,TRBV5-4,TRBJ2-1,TGTGCCAGCAGTCCCGGGACTATATACAATGAGCAGTTCTTC,CASSPGTIYNEQFF
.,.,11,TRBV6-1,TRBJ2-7,TGTGCCAGCAGGATCCCGGGGGAGCAGTACTTC,CASRIPGEQYF
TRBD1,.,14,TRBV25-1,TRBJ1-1,TGTGCCAGCAGTGAATATCAGGGGGCCACTGAAGCTTTCTTT,CASSEYQGATEAFF
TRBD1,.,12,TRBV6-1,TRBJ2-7,TGTGCCAGCCAGGGGGCCTCGTGGGAGCAGTACTTC,CASQGASWEQYF
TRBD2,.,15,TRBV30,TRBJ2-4,TGTGCCTGGAGCGAGGGGGCGGGAGGGAGCGACATTCAGTACTTC,CAWSEGAGGSDIQYF
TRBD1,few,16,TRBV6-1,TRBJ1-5,TGTGCCAGCAGTGCCGGGACAGGGGTTAGCAATCAGCCCCAGCATTTT,CASSAGTGVSNQPQHF
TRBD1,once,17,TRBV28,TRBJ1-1,TGTGCCAGCAGTTTAAGGTGGCAGGGGGCTTTGAACACTGAAGCTTTCTTT,CASSLRWQGALNTEAFF
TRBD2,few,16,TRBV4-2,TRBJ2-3,TGTGCCAGCAGCCAAGAGCGGGGGGGACGCACAGATACGCAGTATTTT,CASSQERGGRTDTQYF
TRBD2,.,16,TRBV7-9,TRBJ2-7,TGTGCCAGCAGCTTAGGCATGGTAGCGGGGACCTACGAGCAGTACTTC,CASSLGMVAGTYEQYF
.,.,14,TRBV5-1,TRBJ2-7,TGCGCCAGCACCTTAGGAGTCCCATCCTACGAGCAGTACTTC,CASTLGVPSYEQYF
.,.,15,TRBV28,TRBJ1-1,TGTGCCAGCAGTCCATCTCAGGGGAGGGTTTCTAGAGCTTTCTTT,CASSPSQGRVSRAFF
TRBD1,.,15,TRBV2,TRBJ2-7,TGTGCCAGCAGAGCTTGGGGACAGGGTGGGAACGAGCAGTACTTC,CASRAWGQGGNEQYF
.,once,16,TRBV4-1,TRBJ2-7,TGCGCCAGCAGCCCGACCATCAGGGGGGTCTGGGACGAGCAGTACTTC,CASSPTIRGVWDEQYF
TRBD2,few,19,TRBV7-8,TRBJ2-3,TGTGCCAGCAGCTTAGAGGGACTAGCGGGGGGGCCGAAGGAAGATACGCAGTATTTT,CASSLEGLAGGPKEDTQYF
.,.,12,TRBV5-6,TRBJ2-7,TGTGCCACCTCGGGAAATTCCTACGAGCAGTACTTC,CATSGNSYEQYF
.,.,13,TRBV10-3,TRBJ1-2,TGTGCCATCACCTCGGCGGGGGACTATGGCTACACCTTC,CAITSAGDYGYTF
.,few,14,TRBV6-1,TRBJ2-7,TGTGCCAGCAGTTCCTACCCCAACAGTTACGAGCAGTACTTC,CASSSYPNSYEQYF